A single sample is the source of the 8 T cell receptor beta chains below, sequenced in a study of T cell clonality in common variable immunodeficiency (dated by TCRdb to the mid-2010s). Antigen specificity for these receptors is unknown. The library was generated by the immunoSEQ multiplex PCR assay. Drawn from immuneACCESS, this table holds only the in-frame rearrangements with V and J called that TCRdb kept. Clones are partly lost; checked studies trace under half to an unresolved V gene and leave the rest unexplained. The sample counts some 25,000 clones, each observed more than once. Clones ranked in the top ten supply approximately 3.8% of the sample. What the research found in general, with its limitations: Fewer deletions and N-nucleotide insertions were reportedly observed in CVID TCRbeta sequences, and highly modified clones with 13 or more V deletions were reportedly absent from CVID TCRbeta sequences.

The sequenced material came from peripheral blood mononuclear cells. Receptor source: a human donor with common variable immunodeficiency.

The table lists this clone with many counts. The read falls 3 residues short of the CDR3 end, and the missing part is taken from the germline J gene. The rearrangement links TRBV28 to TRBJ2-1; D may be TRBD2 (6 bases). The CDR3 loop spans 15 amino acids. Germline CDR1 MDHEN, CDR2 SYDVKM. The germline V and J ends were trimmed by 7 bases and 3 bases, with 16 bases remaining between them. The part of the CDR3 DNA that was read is TGTGCCAGCACCCTCTTTCGGGGGATCTACAATGAG. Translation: CASTLFRGIYNE. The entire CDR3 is CASTLFRGIYNEQFF.

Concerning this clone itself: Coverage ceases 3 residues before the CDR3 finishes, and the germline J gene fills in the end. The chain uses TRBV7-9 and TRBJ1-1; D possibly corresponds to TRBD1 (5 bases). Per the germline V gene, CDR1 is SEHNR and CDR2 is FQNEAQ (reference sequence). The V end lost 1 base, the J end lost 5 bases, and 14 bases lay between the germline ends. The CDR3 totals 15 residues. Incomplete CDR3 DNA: TGTGCCAGCAGCTTAGTCAGGCAGGGTGGTACTGAA. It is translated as CASSLVRQGGTE. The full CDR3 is CASSLVRQGGTEAFF.

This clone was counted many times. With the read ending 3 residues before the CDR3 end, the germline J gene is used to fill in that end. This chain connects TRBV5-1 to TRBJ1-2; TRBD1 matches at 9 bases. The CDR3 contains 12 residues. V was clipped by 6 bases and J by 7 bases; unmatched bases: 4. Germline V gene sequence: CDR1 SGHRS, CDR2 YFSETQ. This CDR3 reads CASKQGAGGYTF. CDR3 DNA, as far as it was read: TGCGCCAGCAAACAGGGGGCAGGTGGC. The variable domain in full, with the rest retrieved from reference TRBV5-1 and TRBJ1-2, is KAGVTQTPRYLIKTRGQQVTLSCSPISGHRSVSWYQQTPGQGLQFLFEYFSETQRNKGNFPGRFSGRQFSNSRSEMNVSTLELGDSALYLCASKQGAGGYTFGSGTRLTVV.

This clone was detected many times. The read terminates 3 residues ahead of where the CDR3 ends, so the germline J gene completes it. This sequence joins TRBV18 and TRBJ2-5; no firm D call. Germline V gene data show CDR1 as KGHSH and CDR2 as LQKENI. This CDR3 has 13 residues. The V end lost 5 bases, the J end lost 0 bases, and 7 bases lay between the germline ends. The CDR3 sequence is CASSVADQETQYF. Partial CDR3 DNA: TGTGCCAGCTCAGTGGCGGACCAAGAGACC.

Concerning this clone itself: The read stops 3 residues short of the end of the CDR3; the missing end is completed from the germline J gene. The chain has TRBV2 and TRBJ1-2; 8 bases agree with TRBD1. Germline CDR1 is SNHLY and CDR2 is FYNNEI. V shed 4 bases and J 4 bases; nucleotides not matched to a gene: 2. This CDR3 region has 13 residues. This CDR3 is CASSVTGGYGYTF. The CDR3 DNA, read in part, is TGTGCCAGCAGTGTAACAGGGGGCTATGGC.

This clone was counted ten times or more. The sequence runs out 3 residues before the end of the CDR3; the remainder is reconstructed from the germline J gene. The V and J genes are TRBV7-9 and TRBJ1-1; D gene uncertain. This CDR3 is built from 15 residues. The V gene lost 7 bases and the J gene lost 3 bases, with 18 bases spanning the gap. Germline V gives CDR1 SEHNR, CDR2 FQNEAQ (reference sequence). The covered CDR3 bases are TGTGCCAGCACCCAGTATGGGCAAACCTACACTGAA. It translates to CASTQYGQTYTE. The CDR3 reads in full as CASTQYGQTYTEAFF.

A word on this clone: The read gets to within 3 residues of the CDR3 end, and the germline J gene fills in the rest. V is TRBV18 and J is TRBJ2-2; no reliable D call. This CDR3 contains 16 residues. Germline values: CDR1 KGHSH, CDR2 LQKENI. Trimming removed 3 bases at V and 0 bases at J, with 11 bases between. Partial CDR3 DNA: TGTGCCAGCTCACCCACTTCAGGCGCGAACACCGGGGAG. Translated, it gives CASSPTSGANTGE. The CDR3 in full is CASSPTSGANTGELFF.

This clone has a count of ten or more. The sequenced part of the CDR3 DNA is TGCGCCAGCAGCTTGGGAATACAGGAGAGCTCCTATAATTCACCC. Translating it yields CASSLGIQESSYNSP. The full CDR3 protein reads CASSLGIQESSYNSPLHF. This chain connects TRBV5-1 to TRBJ1-6; D is possibly TRBD1 (5 bases). The read ends 3 residues before the CDR3 terminus; that terminus is restored from the germline J gene. The germline V and J ends were trimmed by 0 bases and 0 bases, with 13 bases remaining between them. The CDR3 is 18 amino acids. The germline V gene has CDR1 SGHRS and CDR2 YFSETQ.